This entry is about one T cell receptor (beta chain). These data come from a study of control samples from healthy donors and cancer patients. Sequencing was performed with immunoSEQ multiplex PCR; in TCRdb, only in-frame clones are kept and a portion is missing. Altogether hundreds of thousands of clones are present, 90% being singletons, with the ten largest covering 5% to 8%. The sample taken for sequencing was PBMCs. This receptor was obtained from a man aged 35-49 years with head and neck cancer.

CDR3 DNA: TGTGCCAGCAGTTTACCGGGCAGCACAGATACGCAGTATTTT. Amino acid sequence: CASSLPGSTDTQYF. This chain links TRBV28 with TRBJ2-3, with unresolved D. Germline values: CDR1 MDHEN, CDR2 SYDVKM. This CDR3 spans 14 amino acids. The germline V and J ends were trimmed by 2 bases and 0 bases, with 6 bases remaining between them. The full variable domain, rest sourced from reference TRBV28 and TRBJ2-3, is DVKVTQSSRYLVKRTGEKVFLECVQDMDHENMFWYRQDPGLGLRLIYFSYDVKMKEKGDIPEGYSVSREKKERFSLILESASTNQTSMYLCASSLPGSTDTQYFGPGTRLTVL.